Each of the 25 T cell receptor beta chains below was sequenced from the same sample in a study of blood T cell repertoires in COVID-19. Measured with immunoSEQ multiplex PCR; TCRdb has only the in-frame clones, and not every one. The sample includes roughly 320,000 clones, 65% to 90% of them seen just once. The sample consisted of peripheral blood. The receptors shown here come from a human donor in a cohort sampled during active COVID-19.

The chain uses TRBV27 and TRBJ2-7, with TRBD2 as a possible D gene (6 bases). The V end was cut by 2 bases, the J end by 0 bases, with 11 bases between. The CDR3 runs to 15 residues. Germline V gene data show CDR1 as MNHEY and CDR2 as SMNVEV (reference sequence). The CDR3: CASSLIFGGSYEQYF. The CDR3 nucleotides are TGTGCCAGCAGTTTAATATTCGGGGGCTCCTACGAGCAGTACTTC.

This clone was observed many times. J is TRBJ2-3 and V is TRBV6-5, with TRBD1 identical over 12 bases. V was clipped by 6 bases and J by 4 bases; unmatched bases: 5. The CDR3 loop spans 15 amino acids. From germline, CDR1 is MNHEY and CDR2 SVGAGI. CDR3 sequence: CASSPGTGGPDTQYF. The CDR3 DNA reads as TGTGCCAGCAGCCCCGGGACAGGGGGCCCAGATACGCAGTATTTT.

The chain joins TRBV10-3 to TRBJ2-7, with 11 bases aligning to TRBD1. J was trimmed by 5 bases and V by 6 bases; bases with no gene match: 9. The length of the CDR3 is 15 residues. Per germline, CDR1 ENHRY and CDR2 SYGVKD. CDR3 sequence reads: CAIRGDRGLFDEQYF. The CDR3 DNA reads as TGTGCCATCAGGGGGGACAGGGGGTTATTTGACGAGCAGTACTTC.

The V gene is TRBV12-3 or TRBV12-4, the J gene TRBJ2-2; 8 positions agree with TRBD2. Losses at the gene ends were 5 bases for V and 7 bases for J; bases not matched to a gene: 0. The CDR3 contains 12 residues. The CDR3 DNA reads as TGTGCCAGCAGTAGCGGGGGCGGGGAGCTGTTTTTT. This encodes CASSSGGGELFF.

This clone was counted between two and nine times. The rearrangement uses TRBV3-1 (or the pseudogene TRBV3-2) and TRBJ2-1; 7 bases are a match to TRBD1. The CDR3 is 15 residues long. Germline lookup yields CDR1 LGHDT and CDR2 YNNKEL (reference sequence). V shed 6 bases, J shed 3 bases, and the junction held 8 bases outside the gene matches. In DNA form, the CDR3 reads TGTGCCAGCAGGCTAAATACAGGGGTCTACAATGAGCAGTTCTTC. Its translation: CASRLNTGVYNEQFF.

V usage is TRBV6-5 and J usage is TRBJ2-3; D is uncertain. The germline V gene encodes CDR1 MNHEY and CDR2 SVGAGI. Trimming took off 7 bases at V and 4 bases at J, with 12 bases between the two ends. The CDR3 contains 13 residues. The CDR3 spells CASTFTEADTQYF. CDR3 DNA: TGTGCCAGCACTTTCACCGAGGCAGATACGCAGTATTTT.

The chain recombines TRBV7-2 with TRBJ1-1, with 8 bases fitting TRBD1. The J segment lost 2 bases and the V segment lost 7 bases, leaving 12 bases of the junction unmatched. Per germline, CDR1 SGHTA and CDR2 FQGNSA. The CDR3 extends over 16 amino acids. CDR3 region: CASNLRAGGSNTEAFF. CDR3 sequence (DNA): TGTGCCAGCAATCTGAGGGCAGGGGGCTCAAACACTGAAGCTTTCTTT.

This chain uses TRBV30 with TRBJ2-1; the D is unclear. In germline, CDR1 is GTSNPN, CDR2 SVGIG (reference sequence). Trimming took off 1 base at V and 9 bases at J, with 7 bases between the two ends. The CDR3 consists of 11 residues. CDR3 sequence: CAWSGHREQFF. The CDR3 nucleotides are TGTGCCTGGAGTGGGCATCGTGAGCAGTTCTTC.

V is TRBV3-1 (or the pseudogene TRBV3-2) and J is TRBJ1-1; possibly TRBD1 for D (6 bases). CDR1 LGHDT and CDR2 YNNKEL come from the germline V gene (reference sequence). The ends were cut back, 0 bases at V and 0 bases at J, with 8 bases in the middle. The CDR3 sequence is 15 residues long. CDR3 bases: TGTGCCAGCAGCCAAGAGGCAGGGGTGAACACTGAAGCTTTCTTT. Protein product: CASSQEAGVNTEAFF.

The DNA of the CDR3 is TGTGCCAGCAGCCTTCGGGGGGGCGGCACCGGGGAGCTGTTTTTT. Encoded protein: CASSLRGGGTGELFF. The V gene is TRBV3-1 (or the pseudogene TRBV3-2), the J gene TRBJ2-2; 8 bases agree with TRBD2. V was clipped by 4 bases and J by 4 bases; unmatched bases: 5. Per the germline V gene, CDR1 is LGHDT and CDR2 is YNNKEL (reference sequence). The CDR3 consists of 15 residues.

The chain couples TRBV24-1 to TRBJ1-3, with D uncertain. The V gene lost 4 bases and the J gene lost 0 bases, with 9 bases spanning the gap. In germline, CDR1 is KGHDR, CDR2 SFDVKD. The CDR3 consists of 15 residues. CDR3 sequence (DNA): TGTGCCACCAGTGAGGGCAGAAGCTCTGGAAACACCATATATTTT. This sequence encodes CATSEGRSSGNTIYF.

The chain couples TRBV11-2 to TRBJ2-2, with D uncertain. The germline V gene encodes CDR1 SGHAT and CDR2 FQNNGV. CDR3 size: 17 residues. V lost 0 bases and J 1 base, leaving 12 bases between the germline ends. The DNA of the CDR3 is TGTGCCAGCAGCTTAGATCTCAGTCAGGTGAACACCGGGGAGCTGTTTTTT. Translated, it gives CASSLDLSQVNTGELFF. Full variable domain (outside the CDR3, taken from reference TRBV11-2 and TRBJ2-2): EAGVAQSPRYKIIEKRQSVAFWCNPISGHATLYWYQQILGQGPKLLIQFQNNGVVDDSQLPKDRFSAERLKGVDSTLKIQPAKLEDSAVYLCASSLDLSQVNTGELFFGEGSRLTVL.

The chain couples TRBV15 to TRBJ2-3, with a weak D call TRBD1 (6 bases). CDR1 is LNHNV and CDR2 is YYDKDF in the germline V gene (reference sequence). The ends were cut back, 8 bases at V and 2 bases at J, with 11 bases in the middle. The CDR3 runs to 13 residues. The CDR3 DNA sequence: TGTGCCACCTCGGGACAATTCACAGATACGCAGTATTTT. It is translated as CATSGQFTDTQYF.

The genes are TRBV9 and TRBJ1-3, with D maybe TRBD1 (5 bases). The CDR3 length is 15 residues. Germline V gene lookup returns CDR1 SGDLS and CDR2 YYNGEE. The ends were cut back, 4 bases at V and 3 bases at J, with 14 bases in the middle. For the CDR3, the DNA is TGTGCCAGCAGCCGAACGGGGACTGTTGGAAACACCATATATTTT. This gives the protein CASSRTGTVGNTIYF. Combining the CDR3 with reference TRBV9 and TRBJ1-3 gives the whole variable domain DSGVTQTPKHLITATGQRVTLRCSPRSGDLSVYWYQQSLDQGLQFLIQYYNGEERAKGNILERFSAQQFPDLHSELNLSSLELGDSALYFCASSRTGTVGNTIYFGEGSWLTVV.

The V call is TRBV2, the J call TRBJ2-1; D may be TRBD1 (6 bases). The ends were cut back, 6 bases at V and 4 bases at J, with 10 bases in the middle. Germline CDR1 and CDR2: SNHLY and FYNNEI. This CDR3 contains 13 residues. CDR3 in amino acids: CASRRGLYNEQFF. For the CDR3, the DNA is TGTGCCAGCAGGAGGGGGTTATACAATGAGCAGTTCTTC.

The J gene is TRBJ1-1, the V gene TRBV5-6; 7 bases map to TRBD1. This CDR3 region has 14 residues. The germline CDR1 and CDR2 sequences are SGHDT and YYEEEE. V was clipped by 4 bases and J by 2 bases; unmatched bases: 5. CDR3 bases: TGTGCCAGCAGCATGGGGACAGATAACACTGAAGCTTTCTTT. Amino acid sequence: CASSMGTDNTEAFF.

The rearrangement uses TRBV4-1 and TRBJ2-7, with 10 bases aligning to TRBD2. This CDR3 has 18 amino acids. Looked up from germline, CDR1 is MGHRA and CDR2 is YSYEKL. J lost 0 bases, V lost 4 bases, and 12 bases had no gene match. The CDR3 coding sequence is TGCGCCAGCAGCCTGCGGGCTAGCGGGGGCCAAAGCTCCTACGAGCAGTACTTC. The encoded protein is CASSLRASGGQSSYEQYF.

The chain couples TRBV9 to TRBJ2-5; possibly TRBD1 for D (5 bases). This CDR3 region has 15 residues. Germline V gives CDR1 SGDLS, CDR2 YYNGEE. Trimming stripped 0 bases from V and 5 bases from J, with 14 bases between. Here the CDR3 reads CASSVADGSGETQYF. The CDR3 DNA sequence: TGTGCCAGCAGCGTAGCTGACGGATCAGGGGAGACCCAGTACTTC.

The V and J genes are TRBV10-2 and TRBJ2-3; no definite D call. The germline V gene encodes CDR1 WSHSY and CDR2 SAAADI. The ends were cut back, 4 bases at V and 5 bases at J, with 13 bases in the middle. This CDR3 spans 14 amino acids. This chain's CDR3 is CASSAISRVDTQYF. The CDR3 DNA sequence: TGCGCCAGCAGTGCGATTAGCCGGGTAGATACGCAGTATTTT.

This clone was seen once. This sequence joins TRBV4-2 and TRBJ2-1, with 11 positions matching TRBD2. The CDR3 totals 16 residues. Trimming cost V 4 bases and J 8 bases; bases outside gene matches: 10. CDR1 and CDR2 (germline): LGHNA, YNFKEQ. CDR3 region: CASSRTTSGVGDEQFF. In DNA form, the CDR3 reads TGTGCCAGCAGCCGAACGACTAGCGGGGTGGGTGATGAGCAGTTCTTC.

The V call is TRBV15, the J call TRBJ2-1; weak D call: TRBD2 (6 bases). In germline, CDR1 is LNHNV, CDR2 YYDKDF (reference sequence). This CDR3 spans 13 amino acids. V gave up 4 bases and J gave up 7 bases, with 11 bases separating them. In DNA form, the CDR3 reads TGTGCCACCAGCACCCTAGCGAGGAATGAGCAGTTCTTC. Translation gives CATSTLARNEQFF.

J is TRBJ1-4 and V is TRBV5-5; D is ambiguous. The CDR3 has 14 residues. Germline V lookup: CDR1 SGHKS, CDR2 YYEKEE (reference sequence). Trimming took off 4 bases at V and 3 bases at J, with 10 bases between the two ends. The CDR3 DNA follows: TGTGCCAGCAGCGTGACACGTTCTAATGAAAAACTGTTTTTT. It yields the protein CASSVTRSNEKLFF.

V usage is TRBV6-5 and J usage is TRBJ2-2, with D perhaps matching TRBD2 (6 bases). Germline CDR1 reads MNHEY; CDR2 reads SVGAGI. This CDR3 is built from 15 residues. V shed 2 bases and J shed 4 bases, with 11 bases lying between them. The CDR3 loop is CASSYGTSPTGELFF. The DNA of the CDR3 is TGTGCCAGCAGTTACGGGACTTCGCCCACCGGGGAGCTGTTTTTT.

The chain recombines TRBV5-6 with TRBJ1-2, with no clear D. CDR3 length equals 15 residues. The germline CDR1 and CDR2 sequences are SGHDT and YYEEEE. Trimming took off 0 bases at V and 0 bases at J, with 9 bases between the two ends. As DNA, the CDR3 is TGTGCCAGCAGCTTGGGAGGGAATCCTAACTATGGCTACACCTTC. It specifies CASSLGGNPNYGYTF.

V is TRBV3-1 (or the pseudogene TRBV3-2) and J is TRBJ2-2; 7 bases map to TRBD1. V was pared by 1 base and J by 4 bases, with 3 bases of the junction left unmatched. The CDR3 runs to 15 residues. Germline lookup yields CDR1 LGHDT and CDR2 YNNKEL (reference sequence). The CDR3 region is CASSQAPGGTGELFF. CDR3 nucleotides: TGTGCCAGCAGCCAAGCCCCAGGGGGCACCGGGGAGCTGTTTTTT.